These 13 T cell receptor beta chains came from one sample sequenced in a study of blood T cell repertoires in COVID-19. The data were produced by immunoSEQ multiplex PCR, yet TCRdb's version contains in-frame clones alone and is incomplete. Altogether 54,000 or so clones are present, roughly 88% being singletons, with the ten largest covering roughly 3.5%. Sequencing used peripheral blood. These receptor sequences come from a human donor in a cohort sampled during active COVID-19.

The chain recombines TRBV2 with TRBJ1-5, with D unclear. With 1 base removed from V and 4 bases from J, the gap between germline ends came to 11 bases. The germline CDR1 and CDR2 sequences are SNHLY and FYNNEI. This CDR3 has 15 amino acids. CDR3 in DNA: TGTGCCAGCAGTGAAGGCTGGCGGGCAAATCAGCCCCAGCATTTT. Translation gives CASSEGWRANQPQHF. Full variable domain (outside the CDR3, taken from reference TRBV2 and TRBJ1-5): EPEVTQTPSHQVTQMGQEVILRCVPISNHLYFYWYRQILGQKVEFLVSFYNNEISEKSEIFDDQFSVERPDGSNFTLKIRSTKLEDSAMYFCASSEGWRANQPQHFGDGTRLSIL.

V is TRBV29-1 and J is TRBJ2-5; 8 nucleotides line up with TRBD2. The V gene's germline CDR1 is SQVTM and CDR2 ANQGSEA. The CDR3 extends over 13 amino acids. The trim removed 4 bases at V and 0 bases at J, leaving 1 base unmatched. In nucleotides, the CDR3 is TGCAGCGTTGCGGGGGGGTACCAAGAGACCCAGTACTTC. Protein product: CSVAGGYQETQYF.

The V and J genes are TRBV7-9 and TRBJ2-3, with D perhaps matching TRBD1 (5 bases). CDR1 is SEHNR and CDR2 is FQNEAQ in the germline V gene (reference sequence). The length of the CDR3 is 16 residues. The V end was cut by 1 base, the J end by 4 bases, with 15 bases between. The CDR3 nucleotides read TGTGCCAGCAGCTTAGAGAGGTGGCAGGGTGCAGATACGCAGTATTTT. It is translated as CASSLERWQGADTQYF.

Worth noting for this clone: The junction departs from germline at one end; a sequencing error may be responsible. The V and J genes are TRBV18 and TRBJ2-5; 7 nucleotides agree with TRBD1. The CDR3 is made up of 15 amino acids. The germline V gene has CDR1 KGHSH and CDR2 LQKENI. CDR3 in amino acids: CASSTPGQIEETQYF. CDR3 in DNA: TGTGCCAGCTCAACACCGGGACAGATAGAAGAGACCCAGTACTTC. Full variable domain (remainder filled in from reference TRBV18 and TRBJ2-5): NAGVMQNPRHLVRRRGQEARLRCSPMKGHSHVYWYRQLPEEGLKFMVYLQKENIIDESGMPKERFSAEFPKEGPSILRIQQVVRGDSAAYFCASSTPGQIEETQYFGPGTRLLVL.

This chain links TRBV19 with TRBJ2-3; tentatively, D is TRBD1 (6 bases). CDR1 and CDR2 from the germline V gene are LNHDA and SQIVND (reference sequence). Trimming removed 9 bases at V and 5 bases at J, with 15 bases between. The CDR3 runs to 13 residues. The CDR3, as DNA: TGTGCCAGCCAACAACAGGGTAGAGATACGCAGTATTTT. It yields the protein CASQQQGRDTQYF.

V gene TRBV19 combines with J gene TRBJ1-1, with 12 bases aligning to TRBD1. After removal of 3 bases from V and 3 bases from J, the junction contained 8 bases not matched to a gene. The CDR3 loop spans 17 amino acids. Germline values: CDR1 LNHDA, CDR2 SQIVND (reference sequence). The CDR3 protein is CASSIGTGGTAYTEAFF. CDR3 sequence (DNA): TGTGCCAGTAGTATTGGGACAGGGGGCACTGCTTACACTGAAGCTTTCTTT.

V and J are TRBV7-6 and TRBJ2-3, with 8 bases lining up with TRBD1. After removal of 1 base from V and 1 base from J, the junction contained 4 bases not matched to a gene. The V gene's germline CDR1 is SGHVS and CDR2 FNYEAQ. The length of the CDR3 is 16 residues. In nucleotides, the CDR3 is TGTGCCAGCAGCTTAGAGGCGGGACAGGGCACAGATACGCAGTATTTT. It encodes CASSLEAGQGTDTQYF.

The rearrangement joins TRBV27 to TRBJ2-7, with 14 bases that match TRBD2. The CDR3 extends over 15 amino acids. Germline CDR1 MNHEY, CDR2 SMNVEV (reference sequence). V was clipped by 6 bases and J by 5 bases; unmatched bases: 6. DNA for the CDR3: TGTGCCAGCAGCCCCGGGACTAGCGGGAGCAACGAGCAGTACTTC. Translation gives CASSPGTSGSNEQYF.

The gene calls are TRBV3-1 (or the pseudogene TRBV3-2) and TRBJ1-5; unclear D gene. CDR3 size: 13 residues. Trimming removed 5 bases at V and 7 bases at J, with 12 bases between. The germline V gene encodes CDR1 LGHDT and CDR2 YNNKEL (reference sequence). The CDR3 coding sequence is TGTGCCAGCAGCGCAAACAGAGACCAGCCCCAGCATTTT. It is translated as CASSANRDQPQHF.

The chain recombines TRBV6-4 with TRBJ2-2; TRBD2 matches at 12 bases. This CDR3 has 16 residues. Germline trimming cut 6 bases from V and 4 bases from J; bases unmatched to any gene: 6. In germline, CDR1 is MRHNA, CDR2 SNTAGT. In nucleotides, the CDR3 is TGTGCCAGCAGAAGACTAGCGGGGGCCGGCACCGGGGAGCTGTTTTTT. Translation gives CASRRLAGAGTGELFF.

The chain has TRBV5-1 and TRBJ2-7; 8 bases are a match to TRBD2. The CDR3 loop spans 15 amino acids. Trimming took 4 bases from V and 2 from J; bases not matched to a gene: 8. From germline, CDR1 is SGHRS and CDR2 YFSETQ. The CDR3 sequence: CASSQSSGSAYEQYF. The CDR3 DNA reads TGCGCCAGCAGCCAATCTAGCGGGTCGGCCTACGAGCAGTACTTC.

The chain carries TRBV11-3 and TRBJ2-7; 9 bases are shared with TRBD1. The CDR3 sequence is 16 residues long. Germline assignment: CDR1 SGHNT and CDR2 YENEEA. The junction had 8 bases not matched to a gene; V was cut back by 3 bases and J by 2 bases. CDR3 sequence (DNA): TGTGCCAGCAGCTTGGGAAGGACAGGGGAGACCTACGAGCAGTACTTC. Its protein product is CASSLGRTGETYEQYF.

The chain recombines TRBV7-2 with TRBJ2-3, with 8 bases aligning to TRBD2. Germline assignment: CDR1 SGHTA and CDR2 FQGNSA. This CDR3 contains 15 residues. V lost 5 bases and J lost 0; bases outside the gene matches: 4. CDR3 DNA: TGTGCCAGCAGCCCTTGGACTAGCAGCACAGATACGCAGTATTTT. Translation gives CASSPWTSSTDTQYF.